The 29 T cell receptor beta chains listed next were all sequenced from one sample in a study of long-term antiretroviral therapy in people with HIV. The immunoSEQ assay was v3.0, run at survey level. Clones were sequenced by immunoSEQ multiplex PCR, and TCRdb holds only the in-frame ones, with some missing. The sample has more than 25,000 clones; approximately 91% are singletons. Specimen: unsorted PBMCs, collected approximately 5 years before starting antiretroviral therapy. The receptors were gathered from a man aged 50-60 years with HIV.

The V gene is TRBV7-9, the J gene TRBJ2-7; 8 nucleotides align to TRBD2. V shed 7 bases, J shed 4 bases, and the junction held 9 bases outside the gene matches. The CDR3 has 14 amino acids. Germline V gene sequence: CDR1 SEHNR, CDR2 FQNEAQ (reference sequence). The CDR3 bases are TGTGCCAGCACCAGTAGTAGCGGGACTTACGAGCAGTACTTC. Translating it yields CASTSSSGTYEQYF.

The chain carries TRBV7-2 and TRBJ2-7; 8 bases match TRBD2. The CDR3 runs to 15 residues. CDR1 is SGHTA and CDR2 is FQGNSA in the germline V gene. Germline trimming cut 2 bases from V and 2 bases from J; bases unmatched to any gene: 5. The CDR3 DNA reads TGTGCCAGCAGCTTAATGGCGGGAGGAGCCTACGAGCAGTACTTC. This codes for CASSLMAGGAYEQYF.

The chain combines TRBV18 with TRBJ2-5, with D tentatively TRBD2 (5 bases). This CDR3 spans 13 amino acids. Germline CDR1 is KGHSH and CDR2 is LQKENI. Trimming stripped 1 base from V and 3 bases from J, with 6 bases between. This CDR3 reads CASSPQRKETQYF. The CDR3 DNA sequence: TGTGCCAGCTCACCACAGCGGAAAGAGACCCAGTACTTC.

There are a few counts of this clone. J is TRBJ1-1 and V is TRBV19; a possible D gene is TRBD1 (5 bases). CDR1 LNHDA and CDR2 SQIVND come from the germline V gene (reference sequence). Trimming stripped 3 bases from V and 0 bases from J, with 14 bases between. The CDR3 totals 16 residues. CDR3 in amino acids: CASSIAGRSMNTEAFF. The DNA of the CDR3 is TGTGCCAGTAGTATCGCAGGGCGGAGCATGAACACTGAAGCTTTCTTT.

This sequence joins TRBV28 and TRBJ2-7; possible D gene TRBD2, 6 bases. V lost 10 bases, J lost 2 bases, and 15 bases lay in between. This CDR3 has 13 residues. CDR1 and CDR2 from the germline V gene are MDHEN and SYDVKM. CDR3 coding DNA: TGTGCCACCTTGGACTACCTTACCTACGAGCAGTACTTC. Translating gives CATLDYLTYEQYF. Together with reference TRBV28 and TRBJ2-7, the CDR3 gives the full variable domain: DVKVTQSSRYLVKRTGEKVFLECVQDMDHENMFWYRQDPGLGLRLIYFSYDVKMKEKGDIPEGYSVSREKKERFSLILESASTNQTSMYLCATLDYLTYEQYFGPGTRLTVT.

The chain links TRBV5-6 to TRBJ1-5, with D possibly being TRBD1 (5 bases). The CDR3 extends over 16 amino acids. Per germline, CDR1 SGHDT and CDR2 YYEEEE. Trimming shortened V by 3 bases and J by 4 bases, and 17 bases separated the two germline ends. The CDR3 loop is CASSSTPGTVNQPQHF. CDR3 coding DNA: TGTGCCAGCAGCTCTACGCCCGGGACGGTGAATCAGCCCCAGCATTTT. Based on the CDR3 plus reference TRBV5-6 and TRBJ1-5, the full variable domain is DAGVTQSPTHLIKTRGQQVTLRCSPKSGHDTVSWYQQALGQGPQFIFQYYEEEERQRGNFPDRFSGHQFPNYSSELNVNALLLGDSALYLCASSSTPGTVNQPQHFGDGTRLSIL.

The J gene is TRBJ1-4, the V gene TRBV29-1; D remains ambiguous. The CDR3 has 13 amino acids. Trimming left V 7 bases short and J 6 bases short, with 15 bases between. CDR1 is SQVTM and CDR2 is ANQGSEA in the germline V gene. CDR3 sequence: CSATGRMHEKLFF. In nucleotides, the CDR3 is TGCAGCGCGACCGGGAGAATGCATGAAAAACTGTTTTTT.

This clone was detected a few times. V usage is TRBV2 and J usage is TRBJ1-2; TRBD1 might be the D (5 bases). The V end lost 9 bases, the J end lost 8 bases, and 16 bases lay between the germline ends. This CDR3 has 12 residues. Germline CDR1 SNHLY, CDR2 FYNNEI. The CDR3 DNA follows: TGTGCCAGGAGAACCCCTAGGGACGGCTACACCTTC. It encodes CARRTPRDGYTF.

The V gene is TRBV29-1, the J gene TRBJ1-1; 7 nucleotides align to TRBD1. The V gene's germline CDR1 is SQVTM and CDR2 ANQGSEA. The junction had 4 bases not matched to a gene; V was cut back by 4 bases and J by 2 bases. CDR3 length equals 13 residues. CDR3 bases: TGCAGCGTTGTAGACAGGGTTAACACTGAAGCTTTCTTT. This gives the protein CSVVDRVNTEAFF.

The chain has TRBV30 and TRBJ2-3; the match to TRBD2 covers 15 bases. The CDR3 covers 18 residues. The V segment lost 5 bases and the J segment 4 bases; nucleotides outside the gene matches: 13. Germline V gene lookup returns CDR1 GTSNPN and CDR2 SVGIG (reference sequence). This CDR3 is CAWGTSGGLGERSDTQYF. In DNA, the CDR3 is TGTGCCTGGGGGACTAGCGGGGGGCTGGGGGAACGCTCAGATACGCAGTATTTT.

The V and J genes are TRBV7-3 and TRBJ2-7; TRBD1 matches at 9 bases. V lost 4 bases and J lost 5; bases outside the gene matches: 9. CDR1 and CDR2 from the germline V gene are SGHTA and FQGTGA. This CDR3 is built from 15 residues. The CDR3 region has the DNA TGTGCCAGCAGCTCATCCGGGACAGGGTTCGACGAGCAGTACTTC. Its protein is CASSSSGTGFDEQYF. The variable domain in full, with the rest retrieved from reference TRBV7-3 and TRBJ2-7, is GAGVSQTPSNKVTEKGKYVELRCDPISGHTALYWYRQSLGQGPEFLIYFQGTGAADDSGLPNDRFFAVRPEGSVSTLKIQRTERGDSAVYLCASSSSGTGFDEQYFGPGTRLTVT.

This clone was picked up one time. The rearrangement uses TRBV7-7 and TRBJ2-1, with D uncertain. Looked up from germline, CDR1 is SSHAT and CDR2 is FNYEAQ (reference sequence). The CDR3 is 16 residues long. V was cut by 2 bases and J by 0 bases, with 11 bases left in between. CDR3 sequence (DNA): TGTGCCAGCAGCTTAAAGCCTCTTAACTCCTACAATGAGCAGTTCTTC. This codes for CASSLKPLNSYNEQFF.

J is TRBJ2-5 and V is TRBV5-4, with D possibly matching TRBD1 (5 bases). Germline V CDR1 and CDR2: SGHNT, YYREEE (reference sequence). This CDR3 is built from 14 residues. Trimming took 1 base from V and 1 from J, leaving 8 bases between them. In DNA form, the CDR3 reads TGTGCCAGCAGCTTGCGACAGATCCAAGAGACCCAGTACTTC. Protein sequence: CASSLRQIQETQYF.

V usage is TRBV9 and J usage is TRBJ2-7; TRBD1 matches 8 bases. CDR3 length: 14 residues. Germline V gene data show CDR1 as SGDLS and CDR2 as YYNGEE. The trim removed 0 bases at V and 5 bases at J, leaving 4 bases unmatched. DNA of the CDR3: TGTGCCAGCAGCGTAGGTCAGGGGGCCCACGAGCAGTACTTC. It yields the protein CASSVGQGAHEQYF.

DNA for the CDR3: TGTGCCAGCAGCCACCTACAACCAAACACTGAAGCTTTCTTT. Protein product: CASSHLQPNTEAFF. The rearrangement links TRBV14 to TRBJ1-1; D is ambiguous. Trimming removed 3 bases at V and 2 bases at J, with 10 bases between. This CDR3 has 14 amino acids. The germline V gene has CDR1 SGHDN and CDR2 FVKESK.

This clone was counted a single time. The chain is built from TRBV2 and TRBJ2-7; 13 nucleotides agree with TRBD2. The germline V gene has CDR1 SNHLY and CDR2 FYNNEI. This CDR3 spans 15 amino acids. Trimming removed 6 bases from V and 3 bases from J; junction bases left unmatched: 5. CDR3 in DNA: TGTGCCAGCAGCGGAGGGACTAGCGGGATCTACGAGCAGTACTTC. Its translation is CASSGGTSGIYEQYF.

This clone was seen more than once but under ten times. The V gene is TRBV15, the J gene TRBJ2-2, with D maybe TRBD1 (6 bases). This CDR3 spans 14 amino acids. Germline CDR1 and CDR2: LNHNV and YYDKDF (reference sequence). The V and J ends lost 3 bases and 1 base respectively, with 6 bases between them. The CDR3 protein is CATSRGQNTGELFF. DNA of the CDR3: TGTGCCACCAGCAGGGGACAGAACACCGGGGAGCTGTTTTTT.

The chain couples TRBV20-1 to TRBJ1-6; D call uncertain. The CDR3 runs 9 residues. The germline V and J ends were trimmed by 3 bases and 19 bases, with 10 bases remaining between them. Germline V lookup: CDR1 DFQATT, CDR2 SNEGSKA (reference sequence). CDR3 DNA sequence: TGCAGTGCTAGCTGGTTTAGGCACTTT. Protein: CSASWFRHF.

This chain connects TRBV7-9 to TRBJ2-1, with D maybe TRBD2 (6 bases). The CDR3 has 15 residues. Trimming removed 2 bases from V and 0 bases from J, with 8 bases in between. Germline V gives CDR1 SEHNR, CDR2 FQNEAQ (reference sequence). The CDR3 region is CASSLTGSSYNEQFF. The DNA for the CDR3 is TGTGCCAGCAGCTTAACCGGGAGCTCCTACAATGAGCAGTTCTTC.

CDR3 residues: CASRIEGGTGELFF. CDR3 DNA: TGCGCCAGCAGAATTGAGGGTGGGACCGGGGAGCTGTTTTTT. The J gene is TRBJ2-2, the V gene TRBV5-1, with D possibly matching TRBD2 (5 bases). Germline CDR1 reads SGHRS; CDR2 reads YFSETQ. Trimming took 5 bases from V and 5 from J, leaving 13 bases between them. There are 14 residues in the CDR3.

CDR3 DNA: TGTGCCAGCAGTGAATTTGGGGGCACTGAAGCTTTCTTT. It yields the protein CASSEFGGTEAFF. V usage is TRBV25-1 and J usage is TRBJ1-1; perhaps TRBD1 as D (5 bases). The CDR3 covers 13 residues. The V end lost 1 base, the J end lost 4 bases, and 7 bases lay between the germline ends. Germline V gene data show CDR1 as MGHDK and CDR2 as SYGVNS.

With respect to this clone: An end of the junction does not agree with germline; a read error may underlie this. CDR3 amino acids: CASSKQGPF. DNA for the CDR3: TGCGCCAGCAGCAAACAAGGCCCTTTT. This chain links TRBV5-1 with TRBJ1-6, with D unresolved. This CDR3 is 9 amino acids long. From germline, CDR1 is SGHRS and CDR2 YFSETQ.

The chain has TRBV28 and TRBJ2-7, with TRBD1 as a possible D gene (6 bases). CDR3 length: 15 amino acids. Germline lookup yields CDR1 MDHEN and CDR2 SYDVKM. The V end lost 3 bases, the J end lost 0 bases, and 12 bases lay between the germline ends. The CDR3 coding sequence is TGTGCCAGCAGTTTCCCCGGACAGAGCTCCTACGAGCAGTACTTC. Translating it yields CASSFPGQSSYEQYF.

The chain joins TRBV5-1 to TRBJ1-2; perhaps TRBD1 as D (6 bases). Trimming pared 4 bases from V and 2 bases from J, leaving 18 bases between. CDR1 is SGHRS, CDR2 YFSETQ, per germline. CDR3 length: 16 amino acids. CDR3 DNA sequence: TGCGCCAGCAGCCGGACATCAGGGGCGGAAAACTATGGCTACACCTTC. Translating gives CASSRTSGAENYGYTF.

The rearrangement joins TRBV23-1 to TRBJ2-1; a weak D match, TRBD1 (6 bases). TRBV23-1 belongs to the ORF category, with a function that is uncertain. Trimming left V 1 base short and J 4 bases short, with 17 bases between. The CDR3 loop spans 17 amino acids. The CDR3 sequence is CASSQYPRDTLYNEQFF. The DNA of the CDR3 is TGCGCCAGCAGTCAATATCCCCGGGACACCCTATACAATGAGCAGTTCTTC.

This clone was seen a few times. V is TRBV7-9 and J is TRBJ1-5; D remains unclear. The CDR3 is 13 residues long. V lost 1 base and J 3 bases, leaving 4 bases between the germline ends. The germline V gene has CDR1 SEHNR and CDR2 FQNEAQ (reference sequence). The CDR3 sequence is CASSLGANQPQHF. In nucleotides, the CDR3 is TGTGCCAGCAGCTTAGGAGCCAATCAGCCCCAGCATTTT.

This sequence joins TRBV7-3 and TRBJ2-1; D is perhaps TRBD2 (5 bases). V was trimmed by 4 bases and J by 9 bases, leaving 13 bases between them. Germline CDR1 reads SGHTA; CDR2 reads FQGTGA. The CDR3 loop spans 13 amino acids. In DNA, the CDR3 is TGTGCCAGCAGCTCAACTAGTTTGGGTGAGCAGTTCTTC. The encoded protein is CASSSTSLGEQFF.

The rearrangement links TRBV7-9 to TRBJ2-5; 7 bases are shared with TRBD1. The CDR3 is 16 residues long. Trimming took 5 bases from V and 4 from J; bases not matched to a gene: 13. Germline V CDR1 and CDR2: SEHNR, FQNEAQ (reference sequence). The CDR3 reads CASSPTMTGILETQYF. CDR3 DNA sequence: TGTGCCAGCAGCCCGACCATGACAGGGATTTTAGAGACCCAGTACTTC.

The chain carries TRBV7-7 and TRBJ2-5, with a possible D match to TRBD2 (5 bases). Deletions cut 1 base from V and 6 bases from J, with 9 bases between. Germline CDR1 reads SSHAT; CDR2 reads FNYEAQ (reference sequence). There are 13 residues in the CDR3. The CDR3 DNA reads as TGTGCCAGCAGCTTAGGTAGCGAGAAGACCCAGTACTTC. Its translation: CASSLGSEKTQYF.